This T cell receptor (beta chain) was captured by sequencing in a study of OX40 agonist ivuxolimab in advanced cancers. Study-wide findings and caveats: At 0.1 to 3.0 mg/kg and by week 6, clonal expansion occurred in CD4+ and CD8+ blood T cells.

Profiling relied on immunoSEQ multiplex PCR, and the TCRdb table lists in-frame clones only, not all of them. The sample lists about 88,000 clones; 87% were seen once. In the case of this clone: Its antigen is undetermined.

Germline CDR1 MNHEY, CDR2 SVGAGI. The CDR3 runs 15 residues. V lost 6 bases to trimming and J lost 0 bases; unmatched junction nucleotides: 5. The chain has TRBV6-5 and TRBJ1-2, with TRBD1 identical over 9 bases. Source: CD4+ or CD8+ T cells sorted from blood, taken in a trial of the OX40 agonist ivuxolimab. This clonotype was sampled from an adult with an advanced solid tumor such as melanoma, head and neck, liver or kidney cancer. The CDR3 nucleotides read TGTGCCAGCAGCCGCGGGACAGGGTCTAACTATGGCTACACCTTC. Encoded protein: CASSRGTGSNYGYTF.